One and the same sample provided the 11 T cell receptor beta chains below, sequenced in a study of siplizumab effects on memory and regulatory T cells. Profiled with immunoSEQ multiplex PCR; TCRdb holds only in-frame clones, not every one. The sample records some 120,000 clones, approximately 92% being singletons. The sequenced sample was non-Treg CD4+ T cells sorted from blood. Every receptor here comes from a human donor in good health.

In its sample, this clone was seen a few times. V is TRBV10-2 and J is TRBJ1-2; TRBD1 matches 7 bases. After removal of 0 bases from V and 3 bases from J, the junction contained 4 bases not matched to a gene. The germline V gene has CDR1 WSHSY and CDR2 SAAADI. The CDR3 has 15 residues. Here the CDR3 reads CASSESRGRDYGYTF. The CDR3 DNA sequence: TGCGCCAGCAGTGAGTCAAGGGGGCGGGACTATGGCTACACCTTC.

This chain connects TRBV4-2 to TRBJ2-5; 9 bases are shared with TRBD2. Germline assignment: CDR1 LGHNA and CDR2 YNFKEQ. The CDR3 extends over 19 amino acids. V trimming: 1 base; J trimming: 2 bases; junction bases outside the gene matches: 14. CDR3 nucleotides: TGTGCCAGCAGCCAAGCTCGAGTATGGGCTAGCGGGGATCAAGAGACCCAGTACTTC. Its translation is CASSQARVWASGDQETQYF.

CDR3 in DNA: TGTGCCAGCAGCGTTCTACAGGGGCTGAATTCACCCCTCCACTTT. Its translation is CASSVLQGLNSPLHF. The chain combines TRBV9 with TRBJ1-6; 7 nucleotides align to TRBD1. CDR3 length equals 15 residues. Germline lookup yields CDR1 SGDLS and CDR2 YYNGEE. V was clipped by 2 bases and J by 7 bases; unmatched bases: 6.

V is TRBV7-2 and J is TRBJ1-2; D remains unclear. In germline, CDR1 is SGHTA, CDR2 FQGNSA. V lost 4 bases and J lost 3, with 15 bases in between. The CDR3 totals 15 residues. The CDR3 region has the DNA TGTGCCAGCAGCTCCCAAAGGCCCGGGGACTATGGCTACACCTTC. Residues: CASSSQRPGDYGYTF.

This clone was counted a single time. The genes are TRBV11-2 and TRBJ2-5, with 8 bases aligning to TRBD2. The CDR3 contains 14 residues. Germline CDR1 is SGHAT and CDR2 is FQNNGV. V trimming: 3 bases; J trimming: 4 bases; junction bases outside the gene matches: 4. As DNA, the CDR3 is TGTGCCAGCAGCTTTGTCGGGGGGGCAGAGACCCAGTACTTC. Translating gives CASSFVGGAETQYF.

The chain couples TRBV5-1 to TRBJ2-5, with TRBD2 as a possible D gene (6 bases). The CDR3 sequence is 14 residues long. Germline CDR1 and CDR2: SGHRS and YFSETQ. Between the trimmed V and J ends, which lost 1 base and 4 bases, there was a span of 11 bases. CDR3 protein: CASSLPQGGETQYF. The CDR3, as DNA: TGCGCCAGCAGCTTGCCCCAGGGAGGAGAGACCCAGTACTTC.

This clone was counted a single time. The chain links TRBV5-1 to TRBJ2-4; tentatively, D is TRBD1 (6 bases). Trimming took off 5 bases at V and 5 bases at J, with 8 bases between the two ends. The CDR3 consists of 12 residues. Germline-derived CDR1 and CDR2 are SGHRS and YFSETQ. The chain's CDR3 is CASRDSQNIQYF. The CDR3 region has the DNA TGCGCCAGCAGGGACAGTCAAAACATTCAGTACTTC.

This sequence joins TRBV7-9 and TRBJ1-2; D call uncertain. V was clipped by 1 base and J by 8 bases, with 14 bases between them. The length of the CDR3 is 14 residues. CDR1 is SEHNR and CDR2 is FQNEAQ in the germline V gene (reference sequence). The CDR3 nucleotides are TGTGCCAGCAGCTTAGGGTCCGGGTTTAACGGCTACACCTTC. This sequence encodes CASSLGSGFNGYTF.

The CDR3 loop reads CASSLSDRLNTEAFF. The CDR3 nucleotides are TGCGCCAGCAGCTTGTCAGACAGACTGAACACTGAAGCTTTCTTT. The chain is built from TRBV5-1 and TRBJ1-1, with D maybe TRBD1 (5 bases). V was clipped by 1 base and J by 0 bases, with 10 bases between them. This CDR3 has 15 residues. CDR1 and CDR2 from the germline V gene are SGHRS and YFSETQ.

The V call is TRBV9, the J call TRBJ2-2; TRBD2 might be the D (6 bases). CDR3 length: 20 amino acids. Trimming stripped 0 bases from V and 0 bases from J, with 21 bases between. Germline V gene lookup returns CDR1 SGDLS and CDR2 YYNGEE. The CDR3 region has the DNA TGTGCCAGCAGCGTAGGGTGGAGCAGGAGGGCCGCGACGAACACCGGGGAGCTGTTTTTT. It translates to CASSVGWSRRAATNTGELFF.

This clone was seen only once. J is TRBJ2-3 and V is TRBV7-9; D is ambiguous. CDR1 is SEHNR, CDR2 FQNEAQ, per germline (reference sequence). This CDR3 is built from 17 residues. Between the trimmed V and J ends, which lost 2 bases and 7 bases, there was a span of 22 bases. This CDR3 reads CASSLISSAAAWHTQYF. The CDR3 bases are TGTGCCAGCAGCTTAATTTCGTCGGCAGCAGCATGGCATACGCAGTATTTT. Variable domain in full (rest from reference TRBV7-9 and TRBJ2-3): DTGVSQNPRHKITKRGQNVTFRCDPISEHNRLYWYRQTLGQGPEFLTYFQNEAQLEKSRLLSDRFSAERPKGSFSTLEIQRTEQGDSAMYLCASSLISSAAAWHTQYFGPGTRLTVL.